These T cell receptor beta chains were read from a single sample in a study of blood T cell repertoires in COVID-19. Clones were read by immunoSEQ multiplex PCR, and TCRdb kept only the in-frame ones, dropping some. There are about 260,000 clones in the sample; almost 85% occur only once, and 1.5% to 2% lies in the top ten. The sequencing sample was made of peripheral blood. The receptors originated from a woman of 80 years or more with acute or convalescent COVID-19. CDR3s include the opening cysteine and the closing phenylalanine or tryptophan. The D gene is left open where the match is weak. Rows give clone size only sometimes, using once, few, many, or a class for an expanded clone.

clone size	D gene	J gene	V gene	CDR3 protein	CDR3 DNA
.	TRBD1	TRBJ1-2	TRBV4-3	CASSQETGTRFGYTF	TGCGCCAGCAGCCAAGAGACAGGGACACGATTTGGCTACACCTTC
.	TRBD1	TRBJ1-6	TRBV27	CASSLVGTANSPLHF	TGTGCCAGCAGTTTAGTCGGGACAGCAAATTCACCCCTCCACTTT
.	TRBD2	TRBJ2-7	TRBV9	CASSVRAGGPYEQYF	TGTGCCAGCAGCGTTAGGGCGGGAGGGCCCTACGAGCAGTACTTC
once	.	TRBJ1-1	TRBV7-2	CASSLGGRHTEAFF	TGTGCCAGCAGCTTAGGGGGGCGGCACACTGAAGCTTTCTTT
.	TRBD1	TRBJ1-1	TRBV5-8	CASSPGQGDTEAFF	TGTGCCAGCAGCCCGGGACAGGGGGACACTGAAGCTTTCTTT
.	.	TRBJ1-5	TRBV5-8	CASSLGFVLGQPQHF	TGTGCCAGCAGCTTGGGGTTTGTTCTAGGTCAGCCCCAGCATTTT
.	TRBD2	TRBJ2-1	TRBV4-1	CASSQEWLREGRHEQFF	TGCGCCAGCAGCCAAGAATGGTTACGGGAGGGCCGTCATGAGCAGTTCTTC
.	.	TRBJ1-5	TRBV19	CASSIWGAGQPQHF	TGTGCCAGTAGTATATGGGGAGCTGGCCAGCCCCAGCATTTT
.	TRBD1	TRBJ1-2	TRBV2	CASTLGQALGYTF	TGTGCCAGCACCCTGGGACAGGCACTTGGCTACACCTTC
.	TRBD1	TRBJ2-7	TRBV14	CASSQEGQGVYEQYF	TGTGCCAGCAGCCAAGAGGGACAGGGGGTCTACGAGCAGTACTTC
.	TRBD1	TRBJ2-7	TRBV11-2	CASSLDGGQGYEQYF	TGTGCCAGCAGCTTAGATGGGGGACAGGGCTACGAGCAGTACTTC
.	.	TRBJ2-7	TRBV5-1	CASSFEGAGYEQYF	TGCGCCAGCAGCTTCGAGGGTGCAGGCTACGAGCAGTACTTC
many	.	TRBJ1-1	TRBV7-6	CASSSGPEGETEAFF	TGTGCCAGCAGCTCCGGTCCGGAAGGGGAAACTGAAGCTTTCTTT